This TCR beta chain was observed in a study of cytomegalovirus exposure and HLA in healthy donors. Primers for the PCR totalled 60 Vbeta and 13 Jbeta. Original handling: An analysis that came later counted some 80 million unique TCR beta chains, approximately 9.9 million shared. Generated by immunoSEQ multiplex PCR, the TCRdb table keeps only in-frame clones and is missing some. For V, J and clone size, that table is used; D and trimming come from the DNA. The sample records around 140,000 clones, approximately 84% being singletons. Germline V gene lookup returns CDR1 GTSNPN and CDR2 SVGIG (reference sequence). The CDR3 runs to 13 residues. V gave up 3 bases and J gave up 3 bases, with 11 bases separating them.

The source material was PBMCs. This chain uses TRBV30 with TRBJ2-5; D might be TRBD2 (5 bases). The TCR comes from a man aged 25 to 40 in good health and CMV-seropositive. CDR3 DNA: TGTGCCTGGAGCGTCGGACTGGAAGAGACCCAGTACTTC. It translates to CAWSVGLEETQYF.